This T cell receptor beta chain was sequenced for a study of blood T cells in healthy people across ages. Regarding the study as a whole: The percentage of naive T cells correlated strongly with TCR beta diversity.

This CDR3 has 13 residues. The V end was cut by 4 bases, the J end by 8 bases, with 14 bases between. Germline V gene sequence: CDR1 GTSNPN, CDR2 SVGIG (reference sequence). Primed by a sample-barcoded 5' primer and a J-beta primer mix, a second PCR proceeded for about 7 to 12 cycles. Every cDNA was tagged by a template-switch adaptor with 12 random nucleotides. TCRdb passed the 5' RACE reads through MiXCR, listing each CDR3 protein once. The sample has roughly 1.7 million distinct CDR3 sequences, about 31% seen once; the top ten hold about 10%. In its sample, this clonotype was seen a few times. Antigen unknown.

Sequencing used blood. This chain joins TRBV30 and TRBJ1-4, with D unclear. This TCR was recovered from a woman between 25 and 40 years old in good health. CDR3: CAWTRGVGEKLFF. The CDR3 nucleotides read TGTGCCTGGACGCGAGGAGTGGGGGAAAAACTGTTTTTT.